These 3 T cell receptor beta chains share one sample of origin, sequenced in a study of OX40 agonist ivuxolimab in advanced cancers. Data came from immunoSEQ multiplex PCR; TCRdb stores just in-frame clones and leaves some out. The sample has more than 10,000 clones, 79% seen once. The specimen comprised CD4+ or CD8+ T cells sorted from blood, sampled in a trial of the OX40 agonist ivuxolimab. Every receptor here comes from an adult with an advanced solid tumor such as melanoma, head and neck, liver or kidney cancer.

This clone turned up a few times. The V call is TRBV9, the J call TRBJ1-2; 9 nucleotides line up with TRBD1. With 3 bases clipped from V and 3 bases from J, the junction kept 9 bases outside the gene matches. From germline, CDR1 is SGDLS and CDR2 YYNGEE. CDR3 length: 16 amino acids. CDR3 nucleotide sequence: TGTGCCAGCAGCGACGTTACCGGGACAGGGTACTATGGCTACACCTTC. It specifies CASSDVTGTGYYGYTF.

The rearrangement joins TRBV7-2 to TRBJ2-7; perhaps TRBD2 as D (6 bases). CDR3 length: 16 residues. V lost 3 bases and J 5 bases, leaving 20 bases between the germline ends. Germline assignment: CDR1 SGHTA and CDR2 FQGNSA. The CDR3 coding sequence is TGTGCCAGCAGCTTTCGGGGGAGGTCAATGGTCGACGAGCAGTACTTC. Amino acids: CASSFRGRSMVDEQYF.

The chain links TRBV11-2 to TRBJ1-2; tentatively, D is TRBD1 (6 bases). The CDR3 has 15 amino acids. From germline, CDR1 is SGHAT and CDR2 FQNNGV. V lost 0 bases and J 8 bases, leaving 16 bases between the germline ends. CDR3 sequence reads: CASSLDLRGGYGYTF. DNA for the CDR3: TGTGCCAGCAGCTTAGACCTCAGGGGCGGCTACGGCTACACCTTC.